Listed below are T cell receptor beta chains from one sample, sequenced in a study of cytomegalovirus exposure and HLA in healthy donors. Assay used: immunoSEQ multiplex PCR; TCRdb lists only in-frame clones, some missing. This table holds under 200,000 clones, 82% found once. The sample consisted of PBMCs. The receptors stem from a man aged 45 to 65 in good health and CMV-seropositive. The CDR3 runs from the conserved cysteine through the conserved F or W. The D gene is left open where the match is weak.

V	D	J	CDR3
TRBV6-4	TRBD1	TRBJ1-2	CASSINHGQGYGYTF
TRBV30	TRBD2	TRBJ2-1	CACPGLAVSTNEQFF
TRBV7-9	NA	TRBJ1-3	CASRLSLDTIYF
TRBV28	NA	TRBJ1-4	CASLRGGWVTNEKLFF
TRBV7-6	NA	TRBJ2-1	CASSLSNSYNEQFF
TRBV2	TRBD1	TRBJ1-1	CATGQGVQAFF
TRBV21-1	NA	TRBJ2-5	CASSKEKVFGQEETQYF
TRBV6-5	TRBD1	TRBJ1-4	CASSPTDRGSEKLFF
TRBV6-1	TRBD1	TRBJ1-5	CASREQGRDQPQHF
TRBV28	NA	TRBJ2-5	CASIRGGLSQYF
TRBV7-9	NA	TRBJ1-1	CASSPQYGEAFF
TRBV18	TRBD2	TRBJ2-1	CASSPGLAGEEQFF
TRBV7-2	TRBD2	TRBJ2-7	CASSTRLAGGYEQYF
TRBV7-2	NA	TRBJ1-2	CASSLESGGTLFGYTF
TRBV7-2	NA	TRBJ1-2	CASSLQAGPTNYGYTF
TRBV11-3	NA	TRBJ1-2	CASSSFGMALSF
TRBV29-1	NA	TRBJ1-1	CSVEKTENTEAFF
TRBV5-6	NA	TRBJ2-7	CASSPGSDEQYF
TRBV7-9	TRBD1	TRBJ1-2	CASSPIQGAAGGYTF